Listed below are T cell receptor beta chains from one sample, sequenced in a study of CD8 T cells in Susac syndrome. MiXCR, applied by TCRdb to the immunoSEQ multiplex PCR reads, yields one record per CDR3 protein. The sample records 55,000 to 85,000 distinct CDR3 sequences, roughly 95% being singletons. The sample consisted of CD4+ T cells from PBMCs. The source is a human donor with multiple sclerosis. Each CDR3 is given with its conserved first and last residue. Fields, in order: J gene, V gene, D gene, clone size, CDR3 protein, CDR3 DNA. The D gene is left open where the match is weak. The listing skips clone size in some rows; elsewhere it reads once, few, many or a size class.

>TRBJ2-6|TRBV20-1|.|.
CSAAGEPGANVLTF
TGCAGTGCTGCAGGGGAGCCTGGGGCCAACGTCCTGACTTTC
>TRBJ1-2|TRBV29-1|.|.
CSVEERRYGYTF
TGCAGCGTTGAAGAAAGACGGTATGGCTACACCTTC
>TRBJ2-6|TRBV12-3/TRBV12-4|.|.
CASSPLGTSGANVLTF
TGTGCCAGCAGCCCTCTCGGGACGTCTGGGGCCAACGTCCTGACTTTC
>TRBJ2-6|TRBV5-4|.|.
CASSLPRGAGANVLTF
TGTGCCAGCAGCTTGCCTCGAGGGGCCGGGGCCAACGTCCTGACTTTC
>TRBJ2-5|TRBV20-1|TRBD1|once
CSASGGTGDRETQYF
TGCAGTGCCTCGGGCGGGACAGGGGATCGAGAGACCCAGTACTTC
>TRBJ2-7|TRBV5-4|TRBD1|.
CASSPGQQGDEQYF
TGTGCCAGCAGCCCGGGACAGCAAGGGGACGAGCAGTACTTC
>TRBJ1-6|TRBV5-1|.|.
CASSLLGSDNSPLHF
TGCGCCAGCAGCTTGTTGGGGAGCGATAATTCACCCCTCCACTTT
>TRBJ1-6|TRBV6-6|TRBD1|.
CASSYAAGGYNSPLHF
TGTGCCAGCAGTTACGCGGCAGGGGGCTATAATTCACCCCTCCACTTT
>TRBJ2-5|TRBV2|.|.
CASSRDSQETQYF
TGTGCCAGCAGTAGGGACTCCCAAGAGACCCAGTACTTC
>TRBJ2-5|TRBV4-2|.|.
CASSQDGGPQETQYF
TGTGCCAGCAGCCAAGACGGGGGGCCTCAGGAGACCCAGTACTTC
>TRBJ2-5|TRBV3-1|TRBD1|.
CASSDWTGVGETQYF
TGTGCCAGCAGCGACTGGACAGGGGTGGGAGAGACCCAGTACTTC
>TRBJ1-5|TRBV2|TRBD1|.
CASSWTGINQPQHF
TGTGCCAGCAGTTGGACAGGGATTAATCAGCCCCAGCATTTT
>TRBJ1-1|TRBV29-1|TRBD1|.
CSVDPTGANTEAFF
TGCAGCGTTGACCCTACAGGGGCGAACACTGAAGCTTTCTTT
>TRBJ2-1|TRBV3-1|.|.
CASSQVIRSGPSYNEQFF
TGTGCCAGCAGCCAAGTAATTAGGTCGGGGCCCTCCTACAATGAGCAGTTCTTC
>TRBJ1-2|TRBV18|.|.
CASSLGDLNYGYTF
TGTGCCAGCTCACTCGGGGACCTTAACTATGGCTACACCTTC
>TRBJ1-6|TRBV19|.|.
CASSTSWGTVYNSPLHF
TGTGCCAGTAGTACCTCCTGGGGGACCGTGTATAATTCACCCCTCCACTTT
>TRBJ2-1|TRBV6-1|.|.
CASGYHLPGTLTQDEQFF
TGTGCCAGCGGGTATCACTTACCGGGGACTCTTACTCAGGATGAGCAGTTCTTC
>TRBJ2-1|TRBV7-3|.|.
CASSPGVGYNEQFF
TGTGCCAGCAGCCCAGGGGTGGGCTACAATGAGCAGTTCTTC
>TRBJ1-5|TRBV12-3/TRBV12-4|.|.
CASSFADQPQHF
TGTGCCAGCAGTTTCGCGGATCAGCCCCAGCATTTT
>TRBJ1-1|TRBV3-1|TRBD1|.
CASSPTQGAVEAFF
TGTGCCAGCAGCCCCACACAGGGGGCCGTTGAAGCTTTCTTT
>TRBJ2-2|TRBV5-1|TRBD2|.
CASTGTSGITGELFF
TGCGCCAGCACGGGGACTAGCGGCATCACCGGGGAGCTGTTTTTT
>TRBJ2-7|TRBV3-1|.|.
CASSQASTGEQYF
TGTGCCAGCAGCCAAGCTAGTACTGGCGAGCAGTACTTC